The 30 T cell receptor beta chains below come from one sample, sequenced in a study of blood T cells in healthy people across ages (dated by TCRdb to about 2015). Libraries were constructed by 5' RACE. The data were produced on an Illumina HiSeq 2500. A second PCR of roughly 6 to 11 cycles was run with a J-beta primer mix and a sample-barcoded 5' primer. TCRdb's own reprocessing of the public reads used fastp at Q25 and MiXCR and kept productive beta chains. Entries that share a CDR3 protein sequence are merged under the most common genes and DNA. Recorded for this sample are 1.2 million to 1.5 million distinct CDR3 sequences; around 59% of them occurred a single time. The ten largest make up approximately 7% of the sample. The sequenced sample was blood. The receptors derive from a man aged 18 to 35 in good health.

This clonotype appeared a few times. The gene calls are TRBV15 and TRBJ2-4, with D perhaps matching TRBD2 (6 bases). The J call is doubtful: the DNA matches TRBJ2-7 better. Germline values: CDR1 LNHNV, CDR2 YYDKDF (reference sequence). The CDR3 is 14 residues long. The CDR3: CATSRDTGDYEQYF. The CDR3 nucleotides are TGTGCCACCAGCAGAGATACGGGAGATTACGAGCAGTACTTC.

The CDR3 here is CATSQGTGGSGTDTQYF. CDR3 nucleotide sequence: TGTGCCACCAGCCAAGGGACAGGCGGTAGCGGCACAGATACGCAGTATTTT. V gene TRBV15 combines with J gene TRBJ2-3, with 8 bases identical to TRBD1. V shed 5 bases, J shed 1 base, and the junction held 11 bases outside the gene matches. The CDR3 is 17 amino acids. Germline lookup yields CDR1 LNHNV and CDR2 YYDKDF (reference sequence). Full variable domain (rest looked up from reference TRBV15 and TRBJ2-3): DAMVIQNPRYQVTQFGKPVTLSCSQTLNHNVMYWYQQKSSQAPKLLFHYYDKDFNNEADTPDNFQSRRPNTSFCFLDIRSPGLGDTAMYLCATSQGTGGSGTDTQYFGPGTRLTVL.

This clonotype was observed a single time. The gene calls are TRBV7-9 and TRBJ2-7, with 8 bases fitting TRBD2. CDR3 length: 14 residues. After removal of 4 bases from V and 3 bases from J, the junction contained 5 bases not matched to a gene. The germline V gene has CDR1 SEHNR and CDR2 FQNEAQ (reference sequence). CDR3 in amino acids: CASSSRLASYEQYF. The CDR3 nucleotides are TGTGCCAGCAGCTCCCGACTAGCGAGCTACGAGCAGTACTTC.

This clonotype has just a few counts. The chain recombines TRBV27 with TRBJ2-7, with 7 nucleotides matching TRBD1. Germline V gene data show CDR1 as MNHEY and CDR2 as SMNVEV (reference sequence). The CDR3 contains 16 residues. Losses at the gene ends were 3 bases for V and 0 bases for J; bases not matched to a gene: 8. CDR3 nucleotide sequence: TGTGCCAGCAGTTTTCAAACAGGGGAGAGCTCCTACGAGCAGTACTTC. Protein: CASSFQTGESSYEQYF.

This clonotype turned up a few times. CDR3 bases: TGTGCCAGCAGACCGGGACTAGCGGGAGTCACCCTCACCTACGAGCAGTACTTC. Translation gives CASRPGLAGVTLTYEQYF. The chain has TRBV5-5 and TRBJ2-7; 14 bases agree with TRBD2. Trimming removed 5 bases from V and 2 bases from J; junction bases left unmatched: 12. This CDR3 comprises 18 residues. Germline CDR1 SGHKS, CDR2 YYEKEE (reference sequence).

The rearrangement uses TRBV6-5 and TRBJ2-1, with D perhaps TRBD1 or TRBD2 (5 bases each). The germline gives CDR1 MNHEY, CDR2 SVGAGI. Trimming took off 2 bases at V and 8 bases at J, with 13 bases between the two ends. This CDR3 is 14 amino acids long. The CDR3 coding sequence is TGTGCCAGCAGTTACGTGAAGGGGAGATATGAGCAGTTCTTC. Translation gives CASSYVKGRYEQFF.

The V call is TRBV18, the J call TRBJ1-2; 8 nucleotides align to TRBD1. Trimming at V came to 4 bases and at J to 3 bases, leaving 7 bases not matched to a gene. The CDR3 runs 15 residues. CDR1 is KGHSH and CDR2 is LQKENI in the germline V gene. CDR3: CASSLQPGGDYGYTF. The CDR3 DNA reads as TGTGCCAGCTCACTTCAACCAGGGGGCGACTATGGCTACACCTTC. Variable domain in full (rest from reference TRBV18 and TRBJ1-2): NAGVMQNPRHLVRRRGQEARLRCSPMKGHSHVYWYRQLPEEGLKFMVYLQKENIIDESGMPKERFSAEFPKEGPSILRIQQVVRGDSAAYFCASSLQPGGDYGYTFGSGTRLTVV.

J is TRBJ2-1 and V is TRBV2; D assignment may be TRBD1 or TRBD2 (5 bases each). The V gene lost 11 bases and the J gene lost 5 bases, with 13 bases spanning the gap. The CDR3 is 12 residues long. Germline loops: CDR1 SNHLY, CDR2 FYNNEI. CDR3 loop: CADRDRHNEQFF. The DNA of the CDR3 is TGTGCCGATAGGGACCGGCACAATGAGCAGTTCTTC.

For the CDR3, the DNA is TGTGCCAGCAGCACCCGACTCCAAGCGCAGTACTTC. Amino acids: CASSTRLQAQYF. The rearrangement joins TRBV7-8 to TRBJ2-5; D gene unclear. Trimming stripped 5 bases from V and 11 bases from J, with 15 bases between. This CDR3 has 12 residues. The germline V gene has CDR1 SGHVS and CDR2 FQNEAQ.

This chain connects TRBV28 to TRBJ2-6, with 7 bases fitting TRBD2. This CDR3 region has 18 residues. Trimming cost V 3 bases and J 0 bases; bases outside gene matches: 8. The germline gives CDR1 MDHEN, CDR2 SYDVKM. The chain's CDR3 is CASSFPNSGRSGANVLTF. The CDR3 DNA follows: TGTGCCAGCAGTTTTCCTAATAGCGGGCGCTCTGGGGCCAACGTCCTGACTTTC. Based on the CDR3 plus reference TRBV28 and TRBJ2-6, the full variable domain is DVKVTQSSRYLVKRTGEKVFLECVQDMDHENMFWYRQDPGLGLRLIYFSYDVKMKEKGDIPEGYSVSREKKERFSLILESASTNQTSMYLCASSFPNSGRSGANVLTFGAGSRLTVL.

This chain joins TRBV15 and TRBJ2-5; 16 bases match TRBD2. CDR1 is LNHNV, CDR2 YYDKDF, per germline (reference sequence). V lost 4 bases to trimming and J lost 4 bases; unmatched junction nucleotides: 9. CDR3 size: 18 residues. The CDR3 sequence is CATSTDPGLAGGRETQYF. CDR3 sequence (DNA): TGTGCCACCAGCACCGATCCGGGACTAGCGGGGGGGAGAGAGACCCAGTACTTC.

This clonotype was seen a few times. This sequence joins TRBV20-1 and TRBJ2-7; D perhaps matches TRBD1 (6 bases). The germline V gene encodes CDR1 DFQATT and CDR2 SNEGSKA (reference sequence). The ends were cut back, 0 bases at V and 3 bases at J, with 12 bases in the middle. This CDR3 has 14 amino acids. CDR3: CSAREGTISYEQYF. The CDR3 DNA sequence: TGCAGTGCTAGAGAGGGGACAATAAGCTACGAGCAGTACTTC.

In DNA, the CDR3 is TGTGCCAGCAGTGAATCGGGACTAGTGAAAGAGCAGTACTTC. This gives the protein CASSESGLVKEQYF. The rearrangement uses TRBV6-5 and TRBJ2-7, with 8 bases aligning to TRBD2. The germline gives CDR1 MNHEY, CDR2 SVGAGI. The CDR3 sequence is 14 residues long. V lost 5 bases and J lost 7; bases outside the gene matches: 10.

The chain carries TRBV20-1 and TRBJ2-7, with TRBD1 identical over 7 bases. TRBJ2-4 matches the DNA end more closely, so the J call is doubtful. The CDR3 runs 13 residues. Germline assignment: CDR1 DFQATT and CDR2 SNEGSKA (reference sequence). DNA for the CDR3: TGCAGTGCTGTTGACAGGGCAAAAAACATTCAGTACTTC. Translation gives CSAVDRAKNIQYF.

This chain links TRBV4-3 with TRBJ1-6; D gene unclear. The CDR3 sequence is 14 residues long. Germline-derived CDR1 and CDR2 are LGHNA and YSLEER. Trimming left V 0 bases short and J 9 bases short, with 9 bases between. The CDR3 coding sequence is TGCGCCAGCAGCCAAGAGTCTGGGGTTTCACCCCTCCACTTT. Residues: CASSQESGVSPLHF.

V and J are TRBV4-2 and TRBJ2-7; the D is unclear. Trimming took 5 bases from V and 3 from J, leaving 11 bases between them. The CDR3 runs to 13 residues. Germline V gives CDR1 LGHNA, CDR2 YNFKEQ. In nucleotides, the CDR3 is TGTGCCAGCAGCGGTCCCTCGGGCTACGAGCAGTACTTC. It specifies CASSGPSGYEQYF.

The DNA of the CDR3 is TGTGCCAGCAGCTGGACAGGGGGACTCAATGAGCAGTTCTTC. This encodes CASSWTGGLNEQFF. The rearrangement links TRBV5-5 to TRBJ2-1, with 10 positions matching TRBD1. This CDR3 spans 14 amino acids. Trimming at V came to 3 bases and at J to 6 bases, leaving 3 bases not matched to a gene. In germline, CDR1 is SGHKS, CDR2 YYEKEE (reference sequence).

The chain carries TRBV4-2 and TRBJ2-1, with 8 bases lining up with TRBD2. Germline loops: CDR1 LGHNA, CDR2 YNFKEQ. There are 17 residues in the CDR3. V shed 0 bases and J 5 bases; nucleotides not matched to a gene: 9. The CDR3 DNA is TGTGCCAGCAGCCAAGAAAGGGGGGGACTAGGGGACAATGAGCAGTTCTTC. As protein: CASSQERGGLGDNEQFF.

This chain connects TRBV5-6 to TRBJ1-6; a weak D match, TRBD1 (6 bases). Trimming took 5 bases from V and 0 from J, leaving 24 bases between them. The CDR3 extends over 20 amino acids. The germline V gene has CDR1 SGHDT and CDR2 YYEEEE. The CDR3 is CASSFSTGNVTSSYNSPLHF. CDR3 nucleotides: TGTGCCAGCAGTTTTAGTACAGGGAACGTTACGAGCTCCTATAATTCACCCCTCCACTTT.

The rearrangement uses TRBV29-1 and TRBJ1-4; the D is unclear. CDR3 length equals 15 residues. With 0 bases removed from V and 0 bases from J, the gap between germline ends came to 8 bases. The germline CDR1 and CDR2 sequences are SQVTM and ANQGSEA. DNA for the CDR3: TGCAGCGTTGAAGATCGTCACTCAACTAATGAAAAACTGTTTTTT. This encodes CSVEDRHSTNEKLFF.

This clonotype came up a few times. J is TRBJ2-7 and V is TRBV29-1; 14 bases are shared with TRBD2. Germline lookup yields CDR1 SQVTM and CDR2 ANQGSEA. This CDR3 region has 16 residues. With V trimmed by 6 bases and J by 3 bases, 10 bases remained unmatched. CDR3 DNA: TGCAGCGTGACCGGGACTAGCGGGAGTCTTGTCTACGAGCAGTACTTC. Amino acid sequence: CSVTGTSGSLVYEQYF.

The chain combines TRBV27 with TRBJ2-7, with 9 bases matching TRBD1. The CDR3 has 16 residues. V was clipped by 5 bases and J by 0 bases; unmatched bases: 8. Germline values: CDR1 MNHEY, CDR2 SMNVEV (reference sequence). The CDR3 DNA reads TGTGCCAGCAGTCCGTCCGGGACAGGGAGCTCCTACGAGCAGTACTTC. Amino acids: CASSPSGTGSSYEQYF.

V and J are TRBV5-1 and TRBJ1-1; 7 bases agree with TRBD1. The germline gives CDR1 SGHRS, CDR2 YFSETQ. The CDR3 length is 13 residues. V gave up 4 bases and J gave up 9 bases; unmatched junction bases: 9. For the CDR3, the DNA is TGCGCCAGCAGCCAACAAACAGGGGCGAAAGCTTTCTTT. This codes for CASSQQTGAKAFF.

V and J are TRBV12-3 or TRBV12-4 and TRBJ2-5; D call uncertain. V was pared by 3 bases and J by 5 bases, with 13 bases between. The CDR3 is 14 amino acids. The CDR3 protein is CASSFLGYMETQYF. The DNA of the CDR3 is TGTGCCAGCAGTTTTCTGGGATATATGGAGACCCAGTACTTC.

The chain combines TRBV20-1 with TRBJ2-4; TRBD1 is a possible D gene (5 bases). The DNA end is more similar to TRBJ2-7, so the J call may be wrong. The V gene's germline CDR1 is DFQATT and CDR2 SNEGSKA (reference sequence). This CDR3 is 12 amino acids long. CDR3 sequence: CSARAWGSEQYF. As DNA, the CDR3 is TGCAGTGCTAGAGCTTGGGGCTCCGAGCAGTACTTC.

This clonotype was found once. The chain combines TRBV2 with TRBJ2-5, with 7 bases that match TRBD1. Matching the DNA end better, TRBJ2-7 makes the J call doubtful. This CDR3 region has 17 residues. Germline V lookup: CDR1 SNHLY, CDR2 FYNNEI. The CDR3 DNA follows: TGTGCCAGCAGTGCGGGCTCCGGGACAGTTAGCCAGAACGAGCAGTACTTC. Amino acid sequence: CASSAGSGTVSQNEQYF.

In nucleotides, the CDR3 is TGCGCCAGCAGCCAAGATCGGGACAGGGCCCGACGGCGCTATGGCTACACCTTC. It is translated as CASSQDRDRARRRYGYTF. This chain joins TRBV4-3 and TRBJ1-2, with TRBD1 matching over 9 bases. Germline CDR1 is LGHNA and CDR2 is YSLEER. This CDR3 spans 18 amino acids. Trimming took 0 bases from V and 4 from J; bases not matched to a gene: 12.

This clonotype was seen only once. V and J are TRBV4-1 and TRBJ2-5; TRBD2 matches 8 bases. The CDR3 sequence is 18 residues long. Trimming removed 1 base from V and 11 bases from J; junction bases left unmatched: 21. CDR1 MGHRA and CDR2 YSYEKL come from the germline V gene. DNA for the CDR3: TGCGCCAGCAGCCAAGGTGGTCGGTTCGGGGCGGGAGGTCGGGAGCAGTACTTC. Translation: CASSQGGRFGAGGREQYF.

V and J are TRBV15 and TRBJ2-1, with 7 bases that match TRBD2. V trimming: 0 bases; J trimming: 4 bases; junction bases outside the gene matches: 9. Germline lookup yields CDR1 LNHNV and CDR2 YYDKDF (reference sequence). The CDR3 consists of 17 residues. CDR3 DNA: TGTGCCACCAGCAGAGATCGTGTGGGGGGGTATTACAATGAGCAGTTCTTC. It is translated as CATSRDRVGGYYNEQFF.

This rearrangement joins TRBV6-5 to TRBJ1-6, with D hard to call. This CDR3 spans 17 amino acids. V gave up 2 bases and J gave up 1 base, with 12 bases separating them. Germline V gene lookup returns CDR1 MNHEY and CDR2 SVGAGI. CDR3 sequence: CASSYRSPQSYNSPLHF. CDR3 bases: TGTGCCAGCAGTTACAGGTCTCCGCAATCCTATAATTCACCCCTCCACTTT.